This is a list of T cell receptor beta chains from one sample in a study of breast tumors, draining lymph nodes, adjacent tissues. In TCRdb, the multiplex PCR reads were re-called with MiXCR into one record per CDR3 protein. The table has roughly 260,000 distinct CDR3 sequences, over 25% seen once. Sequences were obtained from axillary lymph node tissue. These receptors were taken from a female donor with breast cancer. Some clones in this sample may be carry-over from other donors' samples. Each CDR3 is given with its conserved first and last residue. A D gene is named only where the DNA matches it firmly. Clone size appears in some rows only: once, few, many, or a class for an expanded clone.

>TRBJ2-1|many|TRBD2|TRBV20-1
TGCAGTGCTAGAGACGGACTAGCGGGGAATGAGCAGTTCTTC
CSARDGLAGNEQFF
>TRBJ2-5|many|TRBD2|TRBV5-4
TGTGCCAGCAGGGATCCACAAGCGGGAGTGGGTCAAGAGACCCAGTACTTC
CASRDPQAGVGQETQYF
>TRBJ2-7|many|TRBD1|TRBV11-2
TGTGCCAGCAGCTTGGCGCCAGGGGGCCGGAGTTTCGAGCAGTACTTC
CASSLAPGGRSFEQYF
>TRBJ2-4|few|TRBD2|TRBV28
TGTGCCAGCAGCCATCCTCCACAGGGACTAGCGGGAGCCCTGGCCAAAAACATTCAGTACTTC
CASSHPPQGLAGALAKNIQYF
>TRBJ1-6|many|.|TRBV4-3
TGCGCCAGCAGCCAAGATGGCGGGACACCCCTCCACTTT
CASSQDGGTPLHF
>TRBJ2-7|.|.|TRBV11-2
TGTGGCAGCAGCTTACTCCAGGGGAGGTACGAGCAGTACTTC
CGSSLLQGRYEQYF
>TRBJ2-7|many|TRBD2|TRBV11-2
TGTGCCAGCAGCTTAGACGACGCTAGCGGGAAGCAGTACTTC
CASSLDDASGKQYF
>TRBJ2-3|many|.|TRBV2
TGTGCCAGCAGTGAAGCAGATACGCAGTATTTT
CASSEADTQYF
>TRBJ2-5|.|TRBD2|TRBV7-9
TGTGCCAGCAGCTTCGGGACTAGCGGGAGATATCTGGGGGAGACCCAGTACTTC
CASSFGTSGRYLGETQYF
>TRBJ2-1|few|TRBD2|TRBV6-5
TGTGCCAGCAGTCACGGAGCGGGAGTATACAATGAGCAGTTCTTC
CASSHGAGVYNEQFF
>TRBJ2-1|many|TRBD2|TRBV29-1
TGCAGCGTTGAGTTTTCTCGACTAGCGGGAGGGAATGAGCAGTTCTTC
CSVEFSRLAGGNEQFF
>TRBJ1-1|.|.|TRBV6-5
TGTGCCAGCAGCCAAGGTGGGGGGTACACTGAAGCTTTCTTT
CASSQGGGYTEAFF
>TRBJ2-4|.|.|TRBV6-1
TGTGCCAGCAGTGAAGTAAGGGACCGAACCCAAAACATTCAGTACTTC
CASSEVRDRTQNIQYF
>TRBJ1-5|many|.|TRBV4-2
TGTGCCAGCAGCCAAGGTCCTGGTAGCAATCAGCCCCAGCATTTT
CASSQGPGSNQPQHF
>TRBJ2-3|.|.|TRBV19
TGTGCCAGTAGTTCTGCTTGGACAAACACAGATACGCAGTATTTT
CASSSAWTNTDTQYF
>TRBJ2-7|many|TRBD2|TRBV11-2
TGTGCCAGCAGCACTGTAGCGGGAGGAGACTACGAGCAGTACTTC
CASSTVAGGDYEQYF
>TRBJ2-2|.|TRBD2|TRBV2
TGTGCCAGCAGTAGGACTAGCGGGAGAGGGGAGCTGTTTTTT
CASSRTSGRGELFF
>TRBJ2-7|many|TRBD2|TRBV2
TGTGCCAGCCGGAGCGGGAGCTCCTACGAGCAGTACTTC
CASRSGSSYEQYF
>TRBJ2-1|.|TRBD2|TRBV29-1
TGCAGCGTTGCCCACACTAGCGGGAGGACCCCCTACAATGAGCAGTTCTTC
CSVAHTSGRTPYNEQFF
>TRBJ2-1|many|.|TRBV7-9
TGTGCCAGCAGCTCAACCTCTAGGGGTGAGCGGTTCTTC
CASSSTSRGERFF
>TRBJ2-3|.|TRBD2|TRBV24-1
TGTGCCACCAGTGGGCTAGCGGGCCCGGGGGAGACAGATACGCAGTATTTT
CATSGLAGPGETDTQYF
>TRBJ1-2|many|.|TRBV11-3
TGTGCCAGCAGCTCAACTATTAACTATGGCTACACCTTC
CASSSTINYGYTF